This passage covers 10 T cell receptor beta chains from one sample sequenced in a study of cytomegalovirus exposure and HLA in healthy donors. Amplification used 60 Vbeta primers and 13 Jbeta primers. Profiled with immunoSEQ multiplex PCR; TCRdb holds only in-frame clones, not every one. Among about 130,000 clones listed, around 80% were seen once. The source material was PBMCs. The origin of the receptors is a woman aged 40 to 50 in good health and CMV-seronegative.

This clone was seen a few times. The chain joins TRBV5-1 to TRBJ2-1, with a tentative D call TRBD1 (6 bases). Germline assignment: CDR1 SGHRS and CDR2 YFSETQ. V was cut by 3 bases and J by 3 bases, with 13 bases left in between. The CDR3 extends over 15 amino acids. The CDR3: CASSSQGSFYNEQFF. The DNA for the CDR3 is TGCGCCAGCAGCTCCCAGGGGTCCTTCTACAATGAGCAGTTCTTC.

V usage is TRBV7-2 and J usage is TRBJ2-7; D perhaps matches TRBD2 (6 bases). V lost 1 base to trimming and J lost 0 bases, with 13 bases between them. Germline CDR1 and CDR2: SGHTA and FQGNSA. The length of the CDR3 is 16 residues. Here the CDR3 reads CASSLVSGDPSYEQYF. CDR3 in DNA: TGTGCCAGCAGCTTAGTTTCGGGGGACCCCTCCTACGAGCAGTACTTC.

Note on this clone: At one end the junction does not follow the germline gene, possibly because of a read error. The chain uses TRBV7-9 and TRBJ1-2; tentative D call: TRBD1 (6 bases). The germline CDR1 and CDR2 sequences are SEHNR and FQNEAQ (reference sequence). There are 12 residues in the CDR3. CDR3 coding DNA: TGTTCCAGCAGCCAGGACAGTTATGGCTACACCTTC. Its protein is CSSSQDSYGYTF.

The chain joins TRBV29-1 to TRBJ2-3; 9 nucleotides line up with TRBD2. V dropped 3 bases and J dropped 9; count of bases not matched to a gene: 16. CDR1 SQVTM and CDR2 ANQGSEA come from the germline V gene. The CDR3 is 16 residues long. CDR3 in amino acids: CSVEKEAGGITETQYF. The CDR3, as DNA: TGCAGCGTTGAGAAGGAGGCGGGAGGGATTACCGAAACGCAGTATTTT.

The rearrangement uses TRBV18 and TRBJ2-1; weak D call: TRBD2 (6 bases). V was trimmed by 6 bases and J by 9 bases, leaving 21 bases between them. Germline V gene data show CDR1 as KGHSH and CDR2 as LQKENI. The CDR3 length is 15 residues. CDR3 region: CASSGSGTPKGEQFF. CDR3 sequence (DNA): TGTGCCAGCTCTGGGTCTGGGACTCCCAAAGGTGAGCAGTTCTTC.

The chain carries TRBV29-1 and TRBJ2-3, with D possibly matching TRBD2 (6 bases). Trimming removed 5 bases from V and 1 base from J, with 13 bases in between. Germline V gene data show CDR1 as SQVTM and CDR2 as ANQGSEA. The CDR3 contains 14 residues. Here the CDR3 DNA reads TGCAGCGTTCGCGGGGCTAGGGGCACAGATACGCAGTATTTT. This gives the protein CSVRGARGTDTQYF.

This chain connects TRBV5-1 to TRBJ2-1; 8 bases align to TRBD1. The CDR3 consists of 15 residues. Losses at the gene ends were 4 bases for V and 8 bases for J; bases not matched to a gene: 11. Germline V gene lookup returns CDR1 SGHRS and CDR2 YFSETQ. The CDR3 reads CASSPGQEPNYEQFF. CDR3 DNA: TGCGCCAGCAGCCCGGGACAGGAGCCTAATTATGAGCAGTTCTTC.

This chain uses TRBV7-8 with TRBJ2-1; 8 nucleotides match TRBD2. The junction had 5 bases not matched to a gene; V was cut back by 2 bases and J by 5 bases. The CDR3 is 15 amino acids. The germline gives CDR1 SGHVS, CDR2 FQNEAQ. The chain's CDR3 is CASSLIGTRNNEQFF. CDR3 nucleotides: TGTGCCAGCAGCTTAATCGGGACTAGGAACAATGAGCAGTTCTTC.

V and J are TRBV2 and TRBJ2-5; TRBD2 matches at 8 bases. From germline, CDR1 is SNHLY and CDR2 FYNNEI. The CDR3 totals 12 residues. V lost 8 bases, J lost 7 bases, and 6 bases stayed unmatched. CDR3 in amino acids: CASSGGGGTQYF. For the CDR3, the DNA is TGTGCCAGCTCCGGGGGGGGCGGGACCCAGTACTTC.

The chain employs TRBV2 and TRBJ2-1, with D uncertain. The V gene lost 0 bases and the J gene lost 4 bases, with 13 bases spanning the gap. Germline values: CDR1 SNHLY, CDR2 FYNNEI. The CDR3 runs to 16 residues. CDR3 sequence (DNA): TGTGCCAGCAGTGAAGCCTGGCAGAATAATTACAATGAGCAGTTCTTC. This gives the protein CASSEAWQNNYNEQFF.